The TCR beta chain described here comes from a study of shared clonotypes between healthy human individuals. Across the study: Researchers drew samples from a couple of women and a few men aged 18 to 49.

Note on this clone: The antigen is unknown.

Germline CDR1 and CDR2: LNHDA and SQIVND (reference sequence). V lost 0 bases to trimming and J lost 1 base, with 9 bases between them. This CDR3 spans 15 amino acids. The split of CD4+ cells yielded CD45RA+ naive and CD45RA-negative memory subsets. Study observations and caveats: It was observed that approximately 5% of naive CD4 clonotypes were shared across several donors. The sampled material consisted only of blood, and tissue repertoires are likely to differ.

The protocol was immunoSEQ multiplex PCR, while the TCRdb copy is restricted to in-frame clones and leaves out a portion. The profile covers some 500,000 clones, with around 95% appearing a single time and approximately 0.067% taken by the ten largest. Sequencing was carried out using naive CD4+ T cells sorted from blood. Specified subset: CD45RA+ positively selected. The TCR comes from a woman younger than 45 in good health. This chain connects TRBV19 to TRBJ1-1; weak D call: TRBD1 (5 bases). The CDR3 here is CASSIEGGRNTEAFF. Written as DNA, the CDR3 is TGTGCCAGTAGTATAGAGGGGGGTCGGAACACTGAAGCTTTCTTT. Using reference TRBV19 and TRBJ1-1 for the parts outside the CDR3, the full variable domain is DGGITQSPKYLFRKEGQNVTLSCEQNLNHDAMYWYRQDPGQGLRLIYYSQIVNDFQKGDIAEGYSVSREKKESFPLTVTSAQKNPTAFYLCASSIEGGRNTEAFFGQGTRLTVV.